This T cell receptor (beta chain) was obtained from a study of cytomegalovirus exposure and HLA in healthy donors. The primer mix had 60 Vbeta and 13 Jbeta primers. This table comes from immunoSEQ multiplex PCR, and its TCRdb copy is limited to in-frame clones, with some not included. The sample lists 200,000 to 300,000 clones; about 81% were seen once. With 7 bases removed from V and 6 bases from J, the gap between germline ends came to 15 bases. The V gene's germline CDR1 is ENHRY and CDR2 SYGVKD. The CDR3 loop spans 14 amino acids. The source of this sequence is a middle-aged woman in good health and CMV-seropositive. The chain carries TRBV10-3 and TRBJ1-4; D perhaps matches TRBD1 (6 bases). Sequencing was done on a sample of PBMCs. Here the CDR3 reads CAIKGHLDDEKLFF. DNA for the CDR3: TGTGCCATCAAGGGACACTTAGACGATGAAAAACTGTTTTTT.